The 13 T cell receptor beta chains presented below share a single source sample, sequenced in a study of identifying expanded T cells in peripheral blood. The method was immunoSEQ multiplex PCR; TCRdb's version includes in-frame clones alone and lacks a portion of them. Here the sample spans tens of thousands of clones, about 80% being singletons. The sample taken for sequencing was blood. Every receptor here comes from a person between 18 and 75 years old in good health.

This chain joins TRBV5-6 and TRBJ2-5; D not certain. Germline CDR1 and CDR2: SGHDT and YYEEEE. Between the trimmed V and J ends, which lost 3 bases and 3 bases, there was a span of 9 bases. The CDR3 length is 13 residues. As DNA, the CDR3 is TGTGCCAGCAGCTCCGGACCAAAAGAGACCCAGTACTTC. Translated, it gives CASSSGPKETQYF.

The V gene is TRBV19, the J gene TRBJ1-6; D gene ambiguous. Trimming cost V 6 bases and J 0 bases, with 9 bases left between them. From germline, CDR1 is LNHDA and CDR2 SQIVND (reference sequence). The CDR3 spans 15 residues. CDR3 DNA sequence: TGTGCCAGTAGGGCACCCAACTCCTATAATTCACCCCTCCACTTT. It encodes CASRAPNSYNSPLHF.

The chain has TRBV14 and TRBJ1-1; D is unresolved. V lost 5 bases to trimming and J lost 1 base, with 8 bases between them. Germline values: CDR1 SGHDN, CDR2 FVKESK. The CDR3 spans 13 residues. CDR3 coding DNA: TGTGCCAGCAGCACCAAGGGGAACACTGAAGCTTTCTTT. The encoded protein is CASSTKGNTEAFF.

CDR3 sequence reads: CASSQVRAGVDNEQFF. DNA for the CDR3: TGTGCCAGCAGCCAAGTTAGGGCGGGGGTCGACAATGAGCAGTTCTTC. V is TRBV4-2 and J is TRBJ2-1; 7 nucleotides match TRBD2. This CDR3 region has 16 residues. V shed 1 base and J 5 bases; nucleotides not matched to a gene: 8. The germline CDR1 and CDR2 sequences are LGHNA and YNFKEQ.

V and J are TRBV13 and TRBJ1-1; possibly TRBD1 for D (5 bases). Trimming pared 2 bases from V and 5 bases from J, leaving 18 bases between. Germline V gene data show CDR1 as PRHDT and CDR2 as FYEKMQ (reference sequence). There are 16 residues in the CDR3. The CDR3 here is CASSLRLRGGDTEAFF. In DNA form, the CDR3 reads TGTGCCAGCAGCTTACGATTAAGGGGCGGGGATACTGAAGCTTTCTTT.

J is TRBJ2-7 and V is TRBV7-2; D ambiguous. The V gene lost 7 bases and the J gene lost 0 bases, with 7 bases spanning the gap. The CDR3 consists of 12 residues. CDR1 is SGHTA, CDR2 FQGNSA, per germline. CDR3 sequence (DNA): TGTGCCAGCACAAGATCCTCCTACGAGCAGTACTTC. Translated: CASTRSSYEQYF.

The sample holds one count of this clone. This chain connects TRBV20-1 to TRBJ2-1, with D perhaps matching TRBD1 or TRBD2 (6 bases each). V lost 6 bases and J lost 9, with 12 bases in between. CDR3 size: 11 residues. Germline lookup yields CDR1 DFQATT and CDR2 SNEGSKA (reference sequence). CDR3 nucleotides: TGCAGTGCCGGGGGCCGAGGTGAGCAGTTCTTC. Protein sequence: CSAGGRGEQFF.

This clone was observed once. The chain links TRBV19 to TRBJ2-1; a weak D match, TRBD2 (7 bases). The CDR3 covers 12 residues. Per germline, CDR1 LNHDA and CDR2 SQIVND (reference sequence). Trimming left V 0 bases short and J 13 bases short, with 10 bases between. Here the CDR3 DNA reads TGTGCCAGTAGTATAGATAGGGGGGGACAGTTCTTC. Protein product: CASSIDRGGQFF. Looking up the rest from reference TRBV19 and TRBJ2-1 gives the full variable domain: DGGITQSPKYLFRKEGQNVTLSCEQNLNHDAMYWYRQDPGQGLRLIYYSQIVNDFQKGDIAEGYSVSREKKESFPLTVTSAQKNPTAFYLCASSIDRGGQFFGPGTRLTVL.

The J gene is TRBJ1-2, the V gene TRBV27; TRBD1 is a possible D gene (6 bases). The CDR3 length is 15 residues. CDR1 MNHEY and CDR2 SMNVEV come from the germline V gene (reference sequence). The V and J ends lost 6 bases and 0 bases respectively, with 14 bases between them. The CDR3 sequence is CASSPTGKPNYGYTF. The CDR3 bases are TGTGCCAGCAGCCCGACAGGAAAACCTAACTATGGCTACACCTTC.

This sequence joins TRBV30 and TRBJ2-3; 12 nucleotides match TRBD2. V was clipped by 0 bases and J by 10 bases; unmatched bases: 8. Germline V gene lookup returns CDR1 GTSNPN and CDR2 SVGIG (reference sequence). This CDR3 is built from 15 residues. DNA of the CDR3: TGTGCCTGGAGTGTACGACTAGCGGGGGCCAAACCGCAGTATTTT. This encodes CAWSVRLAGAKPQYF.

The chain is built from TRBV6-6 and TRBJ1-5, with 8 bases lining up with TRBD1. Germline assignment: CDR1 MNHNY and CDR2 SVGAGI (reference sequence). V was clipped by 6 bases and J by 4 bases; unmatched bases: 8. CDR3 length: 15 residues. CDR3 region: CASRSDRGPNQPQHF. DNA for the CDR3: TGTGCCAGCAGGTCAGACAGGGGCCCGAATCAGCCCCAGCATTTT.

The J gene is TRBJ2-3, the V gene TRBV2; 14 bases fit TRBD2. J lost 14 bases, V lost 6 bases, and 10 bases had no gene match. Germline V CDR1 and CDR2: SNHLY, FYNNEI. This CDR3 spans 14 amino acids. DNA for the CDR3: TGTGCCAGCAGAGCCGGGACTAGCGGGGGTCCGTGGTATTTT. Its translation is CASRAGTSGGPWYF.

The CDR3 protein is CASSAPSGGVRDTQYF. The DNA for the CDR3 is TGTGCCAGCAGCGCCCCTTCGGGGGGGGTTCGAGATACGCAGTATTTT. The chain carries TRBV9 and TRBJ2-3; 8 positions agree with TRBD2. The germline V gene encodes CDR1 SGDLS and CDR2 YYNGEE. J gave up 5 bases and V 3 bases, and 11 bases lay outside the gene matches. This CDR3 comprises 16 residues.